The 20 T cell receptor beta chains below all came from one sample that was sequenced in a study of Graves' ophthalmopathy and Graves' hyperthyroidism. Amplified TCR beta CDR3 regions were obtained using RNA transcripts as template. The first-round RT-PCR employed HTBI primers together with the Qiagen OneStep RT-PCR kit. A multiplex PCR was then performed as the second round. MiXCR, applied by TCRdb to the multiplex PCR reads, yields one record per CDR3 protein. The data contain roughly 500,000 distinct CDR3 sequences, roughly 14% of them singletons. The sequenced sample was blood. The receptors shown here come from a woman aged 30 to 39 with Graves' ophthalmopathy.

This clonotype was seen a few times. This chain connects TRBV7-8 to TRBJ2-4; TRBD1 is a possible D gene (6 bases). V was trimmed by 1 base and J by 0 bases, leaving 13 bases between them. This CDR3 is built from 17 residues. The germline CDR1 and CDR2 sequences are SGHVS and FQNEAQ. For the CDR3, the DNA is TGTGCCAGCAGCTTAGTAGGACAGTCTTTAGCCAAAAACATTCAGTACTTC. It codes for CASSLVGQSLAKNIQYF.

The V call is TRBV12-3 or TRBV12-4, the J call TRBJ1-5; D remains unclear. Trimming removed 1 base from V and 5 bases from J, with 12 bases in between. The CDR3 spans 15 residues. DNA of the CDR3: TGTGCCAGCAGTTTAGGTACACCAAGGGATCAGCCCCAGCATTTT. It encodes CASSLGTPRDQPQHF.

This clonotype was detected ten times or more. The chain joins TRBV25-1 to TRBJ1-6, with D maybe TRBD1 (5 bases). CDR3 length equals 15 residues. Trimming cost V 2 bases and J 4 bases, with 9 bases left between them. CDR1 is MGHDK, CDR2 SYGVNS, per germline. In nucleotides, the CDR3 is TGTGCCAGCAGTGAAACGGCAGGGTATAATTCACCCCTCCACTTT. Translating gives CASSETAGYNSPLHF.

This clonotype was seen many times. The J gene is TRBJ1-5, the V gene TRBV12-3 or TRBV12-4; D gene unclear. The CDR3 extends over 15 amino acids. V lost 5 bases, J lost 0 bases, and 11 bases lay in between. CDR3 amino acids: CASSNTVYSNQPQHF. CDR3 in DNA: TGTGCCAGCAGTAACACAGTTTATAGCAATCAGCCCCAGCATTTT.

This clonotype has at least ten counts. The genes are TRBV28 and TRBJ2-7, with 11 bases aligning to TRBD2. The CDR3 consists of 14 residues. V lost 5 bases, J lost 6 bases, and 6 bases stayed unmatched. The germline CDR1 and CDR2 sequences are MDHEN and SYDVKM. CDR3 protein: CASSPTGTSGEQYF. CDR3 sequence (DNA): TGTGCCAGCAGTCCCACCGGGACTAGCGGCGAGCAGTACTTC.

This clonotype has at least ten counts. CDR3 DNA: TGTGCCAGCAGCGTAGGAGGGGGGCTTGACTATGGCTACACCTTC. Its translation: CASSVGGGLDYGYTF. This chain uses TRBV9 with TRBJ1-2; D is perhaps TRBD1 (6 bases). CDR1 SGDLS and CDR2 YYNGEE come from the germline V gene. Trimming cost V 0 bases and J 3 bases, with 12 bases left between them. The CDR3 loop spans 15 amino acids.

This clonotype was seen at least ten times. The chain is built from TRBV20-1 and TRBJ1-2; a possible D gene is TRBD1 (6 bases). The length of the CDR3 is 13 residues. Germline CDR1 is DFQATT and CDR2 is SNEGSKA (reference sequence). Trimming cost V 3 bases and J 4 bases, with 12 bases left between them. This CDR3 is CSASGGRVYGYTF. The CDR3 DNA follows: TGCAGTGCTAGTGGGGGGCGGGTCTATGGCTACACCTTC.

This clonotype showed up many times. This chain connects TRBV27 to TRBJ2-2; no reliable D call. Germline V gene sequence: CDR1 MNHEY, CDR2 SMNVEV (reference sequence). Trimming took 2 bases from V and 3 from J, leaving 13 bases between them. There are 16 residues in the CDR3. The CDR3 protein is CASSLAHPAYTGELFF. In DNA, the CDR3 is TGTGCCAGCAGTTTAGCACATCCCGCTTACACCGGGGAGCTGTTTTTT.

There are many counts of this clonotype. V usage is TRBV7-8 and J usage is TRBJ1-1, with a weak D call TRBD1 (5 bases). V shed 1 base and J shed 0 bases, with 9 bases lying between them. CDR3 length: 15 amino acids. The V gene's germline CDR1 is SGHVS and CDR2 FQNEAQ. The CDR3 DNA reads TGTGCCAGCAGCTTAGGAAAGGGGTTGAACACTGAAGCTTTCTTT. Translated: CASSLGKGLNTEAFF. The complete variable domain, with remaining parts taken from reference TRBV7-8 and TRBJ1-1, reads GAGVSQSPRYKVAKRGQDVALRCDPISGHVSLFWYQQALGQGPEFLTYFQNEAQLDKSGLPSDRFFAERPEGSVSTLKIQRTQQEDSAVYLCASSLGKGLNTEAFFGQGTRLTVV.

This clonotype came up a few times. The chain has TRBV7-2 and TRBJ2-3; TRBD2 aligns across 13 bases. The germline CDR1 and CDR2 sequences are SGHTA and FQGNSA. The CDR3 is 19 amino acids. With 3 bases clipped from V and 4 bases from J, the junction kept 13 bases outside the gene matches. Here the CDR3 reads CASSFLKTRTSGSPDTQYF. The CDR3, as DNA: TGTGCCAGCAGCTTCTTGAAAACTAGGACTAGCGGGAGCCCAGATACGCAGTATTTT.

This clonotype was counted at least ten times. The chain uses TRBV19 and TRBJ2-7, with D uncertain. V lost 2 bases to trimming and J lost 3 bases, with 14 bases between them. This CDR3 comprises 15 residues. Germline V gives CDR1 LNHDA, CDR2 SQIVND (reference sequence). The CDR3 coding sequence is TGTGCCAGTAGTATAAGTCCAGCCAACAGCTACGAGCAGTACTTC. It specifies CASSISPANSYEQYF.

This clonotype showed up just a few times. A junction end diverges from the germline sequence, so it may reflect a read error. J is TRBJ2-5 and V is TRBV9; D possibly corresponds to TRBD1 (6 bases). The CDR3 is 16 residues long. Germline loops: CDR1 SGDLS, CDR2 YYNGEE. CDR3 region: CVSSVGDTLNQETKYF. CDR3 DNA: TGTGTCAGCAGCGTGGGGGACACATTAAATCAAGAGACCAAGTACTTC.

This clonotype occurred many times. This chain joins TRBV19 and TRBJ2-7, with D perhaps TRBD2 (6 bases). The V gene lost 6 bases and the J gene lost 2 bases, with 14 bases spanning the gap. The CDR3 has 14 amino acids. Germline values: CDR1 LNHDA, CDR2 SQIVND (reference sequence). The CDR3 DNA sequence: TGTGCCAGTAGCGGGAGCGATCCCCCCTACGAGCAGTACTTC. Its protein is CASSGSDPPYEQYF.

This clonotype was detected ten times or more. The genes are TRBV5-1 and TRBJ1-5; D is perhaps TRBD1 (5 bases). V lost 7 bases and J lost 4, with 18 bases in between. The CDR3 runs 15 residues. CDR1 is SGHRS and CDR2 is YFSETQ in the germline V gene. The DNA of the CDR3 is TGCGCCAGCGTACAGGCTATTTTTCCGAATCAGCCCCAGCATTTT. The encoded protein is CASVQAIFPNQPQHF.

The chain links TRBV6-5 to TRBJ2-7; tentative D call: TRBD1 (5 bases). The CDR3 loop spans 13 amino acids. V lost 2 bases and J 6 bases, leaving 11 bases between the germline ends. Germline V gene lookup returns CDR1 MNHEY and CDR2 SVGAGI. This chain's CDR3 is CASSYDGAGEQYF. Here the CDR3 DNA reads TGTGCCAGCAGTTACGATGGGGCAGGCGAGCAGTACTTC.

This clonotype was seen more than once but under ten times. This chain connects TRBV12-3 or TRBV12-4 to TRBJ1-5; possible D gene TRBD1, 5 bases. The CDR3 has 15 residues. Trimming took off 3 bases at V and 5 bases at J, with 14 bases between the two ends. CDR3 in amino acids: CASSFGGLGHQPQHF. The CDR3, as DNA: TGTGCCAGCAGTTTCGGGGGTTTGGGGCATCAGCCCCAGCATTTT.

This clonotype was counted at least ten times. The junction departs from the called germline gene at one end, perhaps through a read error. The chain recombines TRBV20-1 with TRBJ1-2; unclear D gene. The CDR3 totals 9 residues. Germline V gives CDR1 DFQATT, CDR2 SNEGSKA (reference sequence). The CDR3 spells CSAPGLLNF. Here the CDR3 DNA reads TGCAGTGCACCCGGACTCCTCAACTTC.

The chain recombines TRBV30 with TRBJ1-6, with 7 bases that match TRBD1. The V gene end was trimmed by 2 bases and the J gene end by 7 bases; junction bases not matched to a gene: 8. Germline V lookup: CDR1 GTSNPN, CDR2 SVGIG (reference sequence). There are 15 residues in the CDR3. The CDR3 spells CAWSLVKGGNSPLHF. In DNA, the CDR3 is TGTGCCTGGAGTTTGGTGAAAGGGGGCAATTCACCCCTCCACTTT. The full variable domain, its missing parts supplied by reference TRBV30 and TRBJ1-6, is SQTIHQWPATLVQPVGSPLSLECTVEGTSNPNLYWYRQAAGRGLQLLFYSVGIGQISSEVPQNLSASRPQDRQFILSSKKLLLSDSGFYLCAWSLVKGGNSPLHFGNGTRLTVT.

In this sample, this clonotype turned up a few times. The chain combines TRBV19 with TRBJ1-5, with 9 bases matching TRBD1. V lost 3 bases and J lost 1; bases outside the gene matches: 4. Germline V gives CDR1 LNHDA, CDR2 SQIVND (reference sequence). This CDR3 spans 16 amino acids. In nucleotides, the CDR3 is TGTGCCAGTAGTATGGACAGGGGAAGAAGCAATCAGCCCCAGCATTTT. It specifies CASSMDRGRSNQPQHF.

V gene TRBV19 combines with J gene TRBJ2-5, with 7 nucleotides matching TRBD1. Germline-derived CDR1 and CDR2 are LNHDA and SQIVND (reference sequence). V was pared by 6 bases and J by 3 bases, with 7 bases of the junction left unmatched. The CDR3 has 14 residues. The CDR3 DNA is TGTGCCAGTAGATACAGGGGCAGGGAAGAGACCCAGTACTTC. It yields the protein CASRYRGREETQYF.